This entry lists 28 T cell receptor beta chains sequenced from one sample in a study of blood T cell repertoires in COVID-19. This table comes from immunoSEQ multiplex PCR, and its TCRdb copy is limited to in-frame clones, with some not included. The profile shows over 250,000 clones, roughly nine tenths of them singletons. The sample comprised peripheral blood. These receptors all come from a woman aged 25 to 39 with COVID-19, enrolled during active disease.

V is TRBV28 and J is TRBJ2-1, with 8 bases that match TRBD2. The CDR3 totals 16 residues. The J segment lost 0 bases and the V segment lost 5 bases, leaving 6 bases of the junction unmatched. From germline, CDR1 is MDHEN and CDR2 SYDVKM. Here the CDR3 reads CASSRSTSGSYNEQFF. The CDR3 nucleotides are TGTGCCAGCAGTAGATCTACTAGCGGCTCCTACAATGAGCAGTTCTTC.

This chain uses TRBV9 with TRBJ2-3; 11 positions agree with TRBD2. This CDR3 is 15 amino acids long. Germline CDR1 SGDLS, CDR2 YYNGEE. V shed 3 bases, J shed 5 bases, and the junction held 5 bases outside the gene matches. Here the CDR3 DNA reads TGTGCCAGCAGCGAACTAGCGGGAGAACAAGATACGCAGTATTTT. Translated, it gives CASSELAGEQDTQYF.

The chain is built from TRBV1 and TRBJ2-1; TRBD2 is taken as the D call from the table, unchecked against the DNA. TRBV1 is a listed pseudogene. The CDR3 length is 18 residues. CDR3 amino acids: CTSSQDLIWRERLNEQFF. The CDR3 coding sequence is TGCACCAGCAGCCAAGATCTAATTTGGCGGGAGAGGCTCAATGAGCAGTTCTTC.

CDR3 region: CASRPQGRDNEQFF. Written as DNA, the CDR3 is TGTGCCAGTAGACCACAGGGACGTGACAATGAGCAGTTCTTC. The J gene is TRBJ2-1, the V gene TRBV19; D may be TRBD1 (6 bases). CDR1 LNHDA and CDR2 SQIVND come from the germline V gene (reference sequence). The V end was cut by 6 bases, the J end by 5 bases, with 14 bases between. The CDR3 totals 14 residues.

The chain carries TRBV19 and TRBJ1-2, with D perhaps TRBD1 (6 bases). This CDR3 region has 13 residues. Per germline, CDR1 LNHDA and CDR2 SQIVND (reference sequence). The V and J ends lost 5 bases and 5 bases respectively, with 12 bases between them. The CDR3 DNA reads TGTGCCAGTAGTTTGGACCAGGGGTATGGCTACACCTTC. Translation: CASSLDQGYGYTF.

As regards this clone: The same CDR3 arises from other DNA sequences in this sample as well. This chain joins TRBV6-5 and TRBJ1-5; 9 bases fit TRBD1. J gave up 4 bases and V 6 bases, and 1 base lay outside the gene matches. Germline loops: CDR1 MNHEY, CDR2 SVGAGI. The CDR3 totals 13 residues. For the CDR3, the DNA is TGTGCCAGCAGCGGGACAGGGAATCAGCCCCAGCATTTT. Translation: CASSGTGNQPQHF.

The V call is TRBV14, the J call TRBJ2-2; TRBD2 is a possible D gene (6 bases). This CDR3 has 15 residues. The V end lost 1 base, the J end lost 5 bases, and 11 bases lay between the germline ends. Germline values: CDR1 SGHDN, CDR2 FVKESK. The CDR3 sequence is CASSQVAGSTGELFF. Written as DNA, the CDR3 is TGTGCCAGCAGCCAAGTGGCGGGGTCTACCGGGGAGCTGTTTTTT. Complete variable domain (other parts from reference TRBV14 and TRBJ2-2): EAGVTQFPSHSVIEKGQTVTLRCDPISGHDNLYWYRRVMGKEIKFLLHFVKESKQDESGMPNNRFLAERTGGTYSTLKVQPAELEDSGVYFCASSQVAGSTGELFFGEGSRLTVL.

The chain joins TRBV7-6 to TRBJ1-1; D uncertain. Trimming removed 5 bases from V and 1 base from J, with 11 bases in between. In germline, CDR1 is SGHVS, CDR2 FNYEAQ. This CDR3 has 14 amino acids. The CDR3 DNA is TGTGCCAGCAGCATTGGGGAGGGGAACACTGAAGCTTTCTTT. Residues: CASSIGEGNTEAFF.

The chain uses TRBV2 and TRBJ2-5; TRBD1 might be the D (5 bases). Germline loops: CDR1 SNHLY, CDR2 FYNNEI. V lost 4 bases and J 7 bases, leaving 19 bases between the germline ends. The CDR3 loop spans 15 amino acids. This CDR3 reads CASSAVSDGQGTQYF. CDR3 coding DNA: TGTGCCAGCAGTGCCGTTTCAGACGGGCAGGGGACCCAGTACTTC.

The chain is built from TRBV5-5 and TRBJ2-5; no reliable D call. The CDR3 sequence is 16 residues long. V lost 0 bases and J lost 1, with 13 bases in between. Germline CDR1 reads SGHKS; CDR2 reads YYEKEE (reference sequence). The DNA of the CDR3 is TGTGCCAGCAGCTTGGCCGTGCTAGGCTTCCAAGAGACCCAGTACTTC. This codes for CASSLAVLGFQETQYF. The full variable domain, with the rest looked up from reference TRBV5-5 and TRBJ2-5, is DAGVTQSPTHLIKTRGQQVTLRCSPISGHKSVSWYQQVLGQGPQFIFQYYEKEERGRGNFPDRFSARQFPNYSSELNVNALLLGDSALYLCASSLAVLGFQETQYFGPGTRLLVL.

V gene TRBV12-3 or TRBV12-4 combines with J gene TRBJ2-2; possible D gene TRBD2, 5 bases. The CDR3 contains 13 residues. V lost 4 bases and J 5 bases, leaving 8 bases between the germline ends. The CDR3 sequence is CASSWTDTGELFF. As DNA, the CDR3 is TGTGCCAGCAGTTGGACTGATACCGGGGAGCTGTTTTTT.

The chain carries TRBV27 and TRBJ2-7; 8 bases match TRBD1. The length of the CDR3 is 13 residues. V lost 6 bases and J lost 2; bases outside the gene matches: 3. Germline V gene lookup returns CDR1 MNHEY and CDR2 SMNVEV (reference sequence). CDR3 coding DNA: TGTGCCAGCAGCACAGGGGGAGCCTACGAGCAGTACTTC. As protein: CASSTGGAYEQYF.

This chain joins TRBV27 and TRBJ2-7, with D tentatively TRBD2 (5 bases). With 5 bases removed from V and 1 base from J, the gap between germline ends came to 15 bases. CDR3 length: 15 amino acids. The germline gives CDR1 MNHEY, CDR2 SMNVEV (reference sequence). Here the CDR3 reads CASSPRGSISYEQYF. The CDR3 DNA is TGTGCCAGCAGTCCCCGCGGGTCCATTTCCTACGAGCAGTACTTC.

This clone was recorded only once. The chain employs TRBV3-1 (or the pseudogene TRBV3-2) and TRBJ1-4, with D possibly being TRBD1 (5 bases). Germline CDR1 is LGHDT and CDR2 is YNNKEL (reference sequence). Trimming removed 3 bases at V and 0 bases at J, with 11 bases between. The CDR3 contains 16 residues. The CDR3 here is CASSHRTGATNEKLFF. The CDR3, as DNA: TGTGCCAGCAGCCACAGAACAGGTGCAACTAATGAAAAACTGTTTTTT.

For the CDR3, the DNA is TGTGCCAGTAGTATTTCCAGGTCGAGCTCTGGAAACACCATATATTTT. The encoded protein is CASSISRSSSGNTIYF. The rearrangement uses TRBV19 and TRBJ1-3; D call uncertain. Germline V gene lookup returns CDR1 LNHDA and CDR2 SQIVND (reference sequence). Trimming took 3 bases from V and 0 from J, leaving 12 bases between them. This CDR3 has 16 residues.

This clone has a handful of counts. This chain joins TRBV21-1 and TRBJ1-4; whether TRBD1, the table's D call, matches the DNA was not checked. TRBV21-1 is termed a pseudogene. The CDR3 consists of 15 residues. This CDR3 reads CASSKARTANEKLFF. CDR3 DNA: TGTGCCAGCAGCAAAGCAAGGACAGCTAATGAAAAACTGTTTTTT.

This chain connects TRBV11-2 to TRBJ1-1; possible D gene TRBD1, 5 bases. Trimming cost V 5 bases and J 1 base, with 11 bases left between them. This CDR3 region has 14 residues. Per germline, CDR1 SGHAT and CDR2 FQNNGV. The CDR3 sequence is CASSRSGGNTEAFF. CDR3 bases: TGTGCCAGCAGCCGTAGCGGGGGGAACACTGAAGCTTTCTTT.

This chain connects TRBV5-1 to TRBJ2-1; tentative D call: TRBD2 (5 bases). Germline loops: CDR1 SGHRS, CDR2 YFSETQ. The CDR3 consists of 15 residues. V was shortened by 2 bases and J by 4 bases, with 13 bases between the two germline ends. The CDR3 DNA reads as TGCGCCAGCAGCTTAGCTCTAGCAGTGTACAATGAGCAGTTCTTC. Its protein is CASSLALAVYNEQFF.

The V and J genes are TRBV5-1 and TRBJ2-1, with 12 bases identical to TRBD2. CDR3 length: 16 amino acids. The germline V gene encodes CDR1 SGHRS and CDR2 YFSETQ. With 0 bases clipped from V and 5 bases from J, the junction kept 3 bases outside the gene matches. The CDR3 DNA reads as TGCGCCAGCAGCTTGGCCCCTAGCGGGAGGGACAATGAGCAGTTCTTC. Protein sequence: CASSLAPSGRDNEQFF.

The rearrangement joins TRBV5-4 to TRBJ1-2; 11 bases agree with TRBD1. CDR1 and CDR2 from the germline V gene are SGHNT and YYREEE (reference sequence). The CDR3 consists of 14 residues. Trimming at V came to 4 bases and at J to 4 bases, leaving 3 bases not matched to a gene. CDR3 residues: CASSPDRGLYGYTF. CDR3 coding DNA: TGTGCCAGCAGCCCGGACAGGGGGCTCTATGGCTACACCTTC.

The chain is built from TRBV27 and TRBJ1-2, with TRBD1 matching over 10 bases. The CDR3 runs to 19 residues. Germline V lookup: CDR1 MNHEY, CDR2 SMNVEV (reference sequence). With V trimmed by 6 bases and J by 7 bases, 23 bases remained unmatched. DNA for the CDR3: TGTGCCAGCAGCCCCTTGGTTCCGTTGGGGACAGGGGTAGGAGGTGGCTACACCTTC. Translation gives CASSPLVPLGTGVGGGYTF.

In this sample, this clone turned up once. The V and J genes are TRBV19 and TRBJ2-3, with 8 nucleotides matching TRBD1. CDR1 is LNHDA and CDR2 is SQIVND in the germline V gene (reference sequence). The CDR3 loop spans 14 amino acids. Germline trimming cut 3 bases from V and 4 bases from J; bases unmatched to any gene: 3. The CDR3 region has the DNA TGTGCCAGTAGTATTGGACAGGGTCCAGATACGCAGTATTTT. It translates to CASSIGQGPDTQYF.

The table lists this clone with a count of one. V gene TRBV16 combines with J gene TRBJ1-2, with TRBD1 identical over 9 bases. Trimming cost V 2 bases and J 6 bases; bases outside gene matches: 7. The V gene's germline CDR1 is KGHSY and CDR2 FQNENV. This CDR3 spans 15 amino acids. DNA for the CDR3: TGTGCCAGCAGCCAAGCCGGGACAGGGCTACATGGCTACACCTTC. This sequence encodes CASSQAGTGLHGYTF.

This chain links TRBV9 with TRBJ2-1, with TRBD1 matching over 7 bases. The CDR3 runs to 14 residues. The germline V gene encodes CDR1 SGDLS and CDR2 YYNGEE. V was clipped by 0 bases and J by 8 bases; unmatched bases: 5. The CDR3 reads CASSVGTGEHEQFF. The CDR3 nucleotides are TGTGCCAGCAGCGTAGGGACAGGAGAGCATGAGCAGTTCTTC.

This rearrangement joins TRBV6-5 to TRBJ1-1; 8 nucleotides agree with TRBD1. The germline V gene has CDR1 MNHEY and CDR2 SVGAGI. The junction had 9 bases not matched to a gene; V was cut back by 8 bases and J by 10 bases. The CDR3 runs to 12 residues. CDR3 bases: TGTGCCAGCCGAGGACAGGGTAGGGGAGCTTTCTTT. This sequence encodes CASRGQGRGAFF.

This sequence joins TRBV7-9 and TRBJ1-4; no firm D call. Trimming removed 5 bases at V and 8 bases at J, with 18 bases between. CDR3 length equals 15 residues. Looked up from germline, CDR1 is SEHNR and CDR2 is FQNEAQ (reference sequence). DNA for the CDR3: TGTGCCAGCAGCCCCACGGCAGGTCGAGGGGAAAAACTGTTTTTT. It translates to CASSPTAGRGEKLFF.

The count of this clone is one. The chain couples TRBV11-1 to TRBJ2-6, with unresolved D. The V gene's germline CDR1 is SGHAT and CDR2 FQDESV (reference sequence). V shed 4 bases and J shed 0 bases, with 10 bases lying between them. The CDR3 extends over 16 amino acids. The CDR3 spells CASSSRVISGANVLTF. For the CDR3, the DNA is TGTGCCAGCAGCTCCCGAGTGATCTCTGGGGCCAACGTCCTGACTTTC.

V and J are TRBV7-8 and TRBJ2-1; 16 positions agree with TRBD2. Losses at the gene ends were 5 bases for V and 0 bases for J; bases not matched to a gene: 7. Germline-derived CDR1 and CDR2 are SGHVS and FQNEAQ. CDR3 length: 19 amino acids. This CDR3 reads CASSPRGTSGRGSYNEQFF. In DNA, the CDR3 is TGTGCCAGCAGCCCCCGGGGGACTAGCGGGAGGGGCTCCTACAATGAGCAGTTCTTC.